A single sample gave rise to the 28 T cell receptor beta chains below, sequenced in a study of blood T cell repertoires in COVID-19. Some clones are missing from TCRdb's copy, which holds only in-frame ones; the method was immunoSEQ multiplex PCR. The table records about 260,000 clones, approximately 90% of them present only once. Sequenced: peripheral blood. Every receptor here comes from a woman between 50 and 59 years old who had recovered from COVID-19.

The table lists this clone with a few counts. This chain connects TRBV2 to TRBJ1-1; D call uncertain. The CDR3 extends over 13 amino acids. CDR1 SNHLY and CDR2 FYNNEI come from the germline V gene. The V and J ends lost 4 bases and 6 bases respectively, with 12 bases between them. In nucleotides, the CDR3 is TGTGCCAGCAGTGCGGAGGGCCCCTCTGAAGCTTTCTTT. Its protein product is CASSAEGPSEAFF.

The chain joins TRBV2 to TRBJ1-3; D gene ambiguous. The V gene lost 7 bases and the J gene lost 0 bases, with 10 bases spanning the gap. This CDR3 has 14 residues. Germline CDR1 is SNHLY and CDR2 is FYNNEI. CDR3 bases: TGTGCCAGCACCATACAGAGCTCTGGAAACACCATATATTTT. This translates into CASTIQSSGNTIYF.

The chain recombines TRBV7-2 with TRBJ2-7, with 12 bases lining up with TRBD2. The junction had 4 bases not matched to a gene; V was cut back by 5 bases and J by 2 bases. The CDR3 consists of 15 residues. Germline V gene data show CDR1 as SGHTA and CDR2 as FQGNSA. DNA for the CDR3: TGTGCCAGCAGCCAGACTAGCGGGGGAACCTACGAGCAGTACTTC. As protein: CASSQTSGGTYEQYF.

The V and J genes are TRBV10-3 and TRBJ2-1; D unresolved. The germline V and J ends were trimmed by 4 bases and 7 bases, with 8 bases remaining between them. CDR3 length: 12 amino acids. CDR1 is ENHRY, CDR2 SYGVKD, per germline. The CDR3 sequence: CAISALENEQFF. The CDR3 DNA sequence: TGTGCCATCAGTGCCCTAGAGAATGAGCAGTTCTTC.

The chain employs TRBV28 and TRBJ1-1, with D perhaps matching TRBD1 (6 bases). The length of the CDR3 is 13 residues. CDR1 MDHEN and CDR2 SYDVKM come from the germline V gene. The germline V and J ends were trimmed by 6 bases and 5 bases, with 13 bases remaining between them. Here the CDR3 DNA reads TGTGCCAGCAGCCGAGGGGGGGGGACTGAAGCTTTCTTT. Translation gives CASSRGGGTEAFF. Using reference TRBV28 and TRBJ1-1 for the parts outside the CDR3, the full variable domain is DVKVTQSSRYLVKRTGEKVFLECVQDMDHENMFWYRQDPGLGLRLIYFSYDVKMKEKGDIPEGYSVSREKKERFSLILESASTNQTSMYLCASSRGGGTEAFFGQGTRLTVV.

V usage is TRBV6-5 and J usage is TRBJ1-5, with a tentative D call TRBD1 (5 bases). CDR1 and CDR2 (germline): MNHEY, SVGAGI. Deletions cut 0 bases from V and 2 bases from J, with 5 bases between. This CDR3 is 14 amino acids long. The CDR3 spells CASSYSQGNQPQHF. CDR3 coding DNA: TGTGCCAGCAGTTACTCACAGGGCAATCAGCCCCAGCATTTT.

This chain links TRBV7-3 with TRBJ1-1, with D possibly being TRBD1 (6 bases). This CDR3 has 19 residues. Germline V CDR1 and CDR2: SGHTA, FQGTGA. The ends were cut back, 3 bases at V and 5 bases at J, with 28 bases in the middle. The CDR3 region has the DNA TGTGCCAGCAGCTTTATGGCTCCCGCATTAACAGGGCCGCGGACTGAAGCTTTCTTT. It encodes CASSFMAPALTGPRTEAFF.

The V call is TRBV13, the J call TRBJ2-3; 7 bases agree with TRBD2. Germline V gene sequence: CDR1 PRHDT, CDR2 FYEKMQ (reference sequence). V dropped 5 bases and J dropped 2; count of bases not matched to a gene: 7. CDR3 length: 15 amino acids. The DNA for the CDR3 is TGTGCCAGCAGCCCCGAGGGAGGGGCCACAGATACGCAGTATTTT. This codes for CASSPEGGATDTQYF. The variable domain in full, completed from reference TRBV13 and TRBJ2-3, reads AAGVIQSPRHLIKEKRETATLKCYPIPRHDTVYWYQQGPGQDPQFLISFYEKMQSDKGSIPDRFSAQQFSDYHSELNMSSLELGDSALYFCASSPEGGATDTQYFGPGTRLTVL.

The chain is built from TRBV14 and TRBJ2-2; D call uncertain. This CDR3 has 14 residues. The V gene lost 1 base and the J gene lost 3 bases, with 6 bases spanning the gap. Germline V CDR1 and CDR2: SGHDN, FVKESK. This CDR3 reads CASSQASDTGELFF. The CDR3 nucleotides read TGTGCCAGCAGCCAAGCCAGCGACACCGGGGAGCTGTTTTTT.

CDR3 residues: CASSLGDLYEQYF. DNA for the CDR3: TGTGCCAGCAGCTTAGGGGACTTATACGAGCAGTACTTC. The chain uses TRBV7-9 and TRBJ2-7; possibly TRBD2 for D (6 bases). The germline V and J ends were trimmed by 1 base and 4 bases, with 8 bases remaining between them. Germline loops: CDR1 SEHNR, CDR2 FQNEAQ (reference sequence). The CDR3 loop spans 13 amino acids.

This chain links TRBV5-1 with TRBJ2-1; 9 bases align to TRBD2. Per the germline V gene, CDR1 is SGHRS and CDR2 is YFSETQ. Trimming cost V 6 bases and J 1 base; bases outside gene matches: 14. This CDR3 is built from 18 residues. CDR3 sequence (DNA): TGCGCCAGCAACATCTTAGGGCTAGCGGGGATATCCTACAATGAGCAGTTCTTC. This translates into CASNILGLAGISYNEQFF.

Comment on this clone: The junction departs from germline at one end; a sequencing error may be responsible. The CDR3 here is CASSLGAATNEKLFF. The CDR3 nucleotides read TGTGCTAGCAGCTTAGGGGCCGCAACTAATGAAAAACTGTTTTTT. The chain recombines TRBV7-7 with TRBJ1-4, with a tentative D call TRBD1 (5 bases). This CDR3 is 15 amino acids long. Germline CDR1 SSHAT, CDR2 FNYEAQ (reference sequence).

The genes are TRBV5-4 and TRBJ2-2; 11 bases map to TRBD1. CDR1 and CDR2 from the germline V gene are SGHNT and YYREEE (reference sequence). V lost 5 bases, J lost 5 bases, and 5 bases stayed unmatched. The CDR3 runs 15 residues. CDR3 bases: TGTGCCAGCAGGGCCGGGACAGGGGGTACCGGGGAGCTGTTTTTT. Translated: CASRAGTGGTGELFF.

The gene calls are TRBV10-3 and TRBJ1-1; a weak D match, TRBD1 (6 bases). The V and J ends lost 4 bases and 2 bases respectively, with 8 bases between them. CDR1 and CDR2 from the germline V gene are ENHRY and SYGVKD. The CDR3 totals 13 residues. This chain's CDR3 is CAISGQANTEAFF. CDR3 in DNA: TGTGCCATCAGTGGACAGGCTAACACTGAAGCTTTCTTT.

CDR3 DNA: TGCGCCAGCAGCAGTTATCAGGGTTTTACTGAAGCTTTCTTT. This translates into CASSSYQGFTEAFF. The rearrangement uses TRBV5-1 and TRBJ1-1, with a weak D call TRBD1 (5 bases). Looked up from germline, CDR1 is SGHRS and CDR2 is YFSETQ. Trimming took off 4 bases at V and 5 bases at J, with 15 bases between the two ends. The CDR3 loop spans 14 amino acids.

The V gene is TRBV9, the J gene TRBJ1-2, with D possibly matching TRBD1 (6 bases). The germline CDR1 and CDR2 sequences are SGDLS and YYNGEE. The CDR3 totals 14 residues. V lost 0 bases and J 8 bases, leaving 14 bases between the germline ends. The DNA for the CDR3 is TGTGCCAGCAGCGTAGAGGCGGGGGCTCGGGGCTACACCTTC. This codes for CASSVEAGARGYTF. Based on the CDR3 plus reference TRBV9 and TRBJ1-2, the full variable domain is DSGVTQTPKHLITATGQRVTLRCSPRSGDLSVYWYQQSLDQGLQFLIQYYNGEERAKGNILERFSAQQFPDLHSELNLSSLELGDSALYFCASSVEAGARGYTFGSGTRLTVV.

CDR3 sequence: CASSLNRAQNYGYTF. The CDR3 bases are TGTGCCAGCAGTTTAAACAGGGCCCAAAACTATGGCTACACCTTC. The V and J genes are TRBV28 and TRBJ1-2; D perhaps matches TRBD1 (6 bases). CDR3 length: 15 residues. With 2 bases removed from V and 2 bases from J, the gap between germline ends came to 12 bases. The germline gives CDR1 MDHEN, CDR2 SYDVKM.

In DNA, the CDR3 is TGTGCCAGCAGGGTGGCGGGGGGGAACACTGAAGCTTTCTTT. Its protein is CASRVAGGNTEAFF. This chain connects TRBV7-8 to TRBJ1-1; D is perhaps TRBD1 (5 bases). Between the trimmed V and J ends, which lost 6 bases and 1 base, there was a span of 12 bases. CDR3 length: 14 residues. The germline CDR1 and CDR2 sequences are SGHVS and FQNEAQ.

The CDR3 protein is CASSWQMNQPQHF. DNA of the CDR3: TGTGCCAGCAGTTGGCAAATGAATCAGCCCCAGCATTTT. The J gene is TRBJ1-5, the V gene TRBV28; D is ambiguous. The CDR3 is made up of 13 amino acids. CDR1 and CDR2 (germline): MDHEN, SYDVKM. Trimming took 4 bases from V and 4 from J, leaving 8 bases between them.

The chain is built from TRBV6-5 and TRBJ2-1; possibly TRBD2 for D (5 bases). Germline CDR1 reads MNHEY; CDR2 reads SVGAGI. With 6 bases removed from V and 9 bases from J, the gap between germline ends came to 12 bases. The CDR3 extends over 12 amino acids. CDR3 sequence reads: CASSSLRGEQFF. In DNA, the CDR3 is TGTGCCAGCAGCTCATTACGGGGTGAGCAGTTCTTC.

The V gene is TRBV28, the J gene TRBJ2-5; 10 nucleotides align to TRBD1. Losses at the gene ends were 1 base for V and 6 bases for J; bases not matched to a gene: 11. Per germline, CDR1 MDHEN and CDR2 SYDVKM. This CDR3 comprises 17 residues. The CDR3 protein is CASSLFRTGGNVKTQYF. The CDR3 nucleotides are TGTGCCAGCAGTTTATTCCGGACAGGGGGTAATGTAAAGACCCAGTACTTC.

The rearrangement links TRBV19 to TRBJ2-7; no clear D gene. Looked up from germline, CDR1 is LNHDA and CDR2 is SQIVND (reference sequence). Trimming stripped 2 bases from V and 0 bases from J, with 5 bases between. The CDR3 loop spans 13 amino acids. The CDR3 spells CASSITASYEQYF. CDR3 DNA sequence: TGTGCCAGTAGTATAACAGCCTCCTACGAGCAGTACTTC.

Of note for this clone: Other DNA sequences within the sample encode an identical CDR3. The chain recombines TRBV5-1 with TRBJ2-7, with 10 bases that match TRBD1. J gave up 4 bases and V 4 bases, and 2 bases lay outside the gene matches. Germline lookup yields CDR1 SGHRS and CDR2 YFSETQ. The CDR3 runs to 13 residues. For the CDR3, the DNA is TGCGCCAGCAGCCGGGACAGGGGTTACGAGCAGTACTTC. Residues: CASSRDRGYEQYF.

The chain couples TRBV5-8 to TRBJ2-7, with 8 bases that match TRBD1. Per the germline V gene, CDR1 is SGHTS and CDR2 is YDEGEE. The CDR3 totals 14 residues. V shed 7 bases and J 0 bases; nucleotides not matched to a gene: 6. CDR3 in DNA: TGTGCCAGCTTGAGGACAGGGAACTCCTACGAGCAGTACTTC. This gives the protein CASLRTGNSYEQYF.

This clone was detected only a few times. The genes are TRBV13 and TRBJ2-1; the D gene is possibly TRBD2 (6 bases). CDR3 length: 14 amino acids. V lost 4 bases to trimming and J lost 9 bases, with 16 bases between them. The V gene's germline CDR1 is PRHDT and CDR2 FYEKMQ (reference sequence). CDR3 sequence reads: CASSSNRLDREQFF. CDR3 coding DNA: TGTGCCAGCAGCTCCAACCGACTAGATCGTGAGCAGTTCTTC.

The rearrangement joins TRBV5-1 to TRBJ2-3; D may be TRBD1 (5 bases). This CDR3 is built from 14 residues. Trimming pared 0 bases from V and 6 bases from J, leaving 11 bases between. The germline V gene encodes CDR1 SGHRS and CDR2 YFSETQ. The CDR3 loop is CASSLAKGDDTQYF. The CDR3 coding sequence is TGCGCCAGCAGCTTGGCCAAAGGGGATGATACGCAGTATTTT.

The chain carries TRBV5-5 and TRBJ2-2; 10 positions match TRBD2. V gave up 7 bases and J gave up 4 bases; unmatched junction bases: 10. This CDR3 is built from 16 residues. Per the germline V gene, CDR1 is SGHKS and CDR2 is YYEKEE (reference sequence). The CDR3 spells CASSKRTSGATGELFF. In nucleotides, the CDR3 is TGTGCCAGCTCAAAAAGGACTAGCGGTGCCACCGGGGAGCTGTTTTTT. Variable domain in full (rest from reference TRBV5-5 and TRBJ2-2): DAGVTQSPTHLIKTRGQQVTLRCSPISGHKSVSWYQQVLGQGPQFIFQYYEKEERGRGNFPDRFSARQFPNYSSELNVNALLLGDSALYLCASSKRTSGATGELFFGEGSRLTVL.

This chain's CDR3 is CASSPGGALNEQFF. CDR3 bases: TGTGCCAGCAGCCCCGGGGGGGCCCTCAATGAGCAGTTCTTC. The chain recombines TRBV6-5 with TRBJ2-1; 8 bases align to TRBD2. Trimming took 6 bases from V and 6 from J; bases not matched to a gene: 7. The CDR3 has 14 amino acids. CDR1 is MNHEY and CDR2 is SVGAGI in the germline V gene.